This TCR beta chain is drawn from a study of blood T cells in healthy people across ages. The study, taken as a whole, reports: Estimates of total diversity, which came from one million sequenced T cells, were considered to be underestimates. Since the PBMCs were unsorted, naive and antigen-experienced cells could not be conclusively compared. With age, beta diversity per million T cells declined roughly linearly, significantly by about 37.

It was with a sample-barcoded 5' primer and a J-beta primer mix that a second PCR of about 7 to 12 cycles was run. TCRdb re-analysed the 5' RACE reads in MiXCR, keeping a single row per CDR3 protein. The profile shows 730,000 or so distinct CDR3 sequences, around 40% of them singletons. The study recruited healthy Caucasian donors from Russia who were aged roughly 6 to 95. The CDR3 loop spans 14 amino acids. Germline CDR1 and CDR2: DFQATT and SNEGSKA (reference sequence). The V gene end was trimmed by 5 bases and the J gene end by 5 bases; junction bases not matched to a gene: 9. To note about this clonotype: Its specificity is not known.

The receptor was isolated from a woman aged 60-75 years in good health. The sample comprised blood. J is TRBJ2-7 and V is TRBV20-1, with TRBD2 identical over 10 bases. CDR3 nucleotide sequence: TGCAGTGCTGCCGCTAGCGGGAGTCTCAACGAGCAGTACTTC. Translated: CSAAASGSLNEQYF.